This entry lists 20 T cell receptor beta chains sequenced from one sample in a study of blood T cells in healthy people across ages. Alongside a J-beta primer mix, a sample-barcoded 5' primer served in a second PCR lasting about 7 to 12 cycles. TCRdb re-analysed the 5' RACE reads in MiXCR, keeping a single row per CDR3 protein. This table holds hundreds of thousands of distinct CDR3 sequences, roughly 49% found once. Source material: blood. These receptors originate from a woman aged 60-75 years in good health.

The V call is TRBV7-2, the J call TRBJ1-4; D gene unclear. This CDR3 region has 14 residues. The germline V gene encodes CDR1 SGHTA and CDR2 FQGNSA. V was pared by 1 base and J by 3 bases, with 6 bases between. CDR3 DNA: TGTGCCAGCAGCTTAGTAGCACCTAATGAAAAACTGTTTTTT. Translating it yields CASSLVAPNEKLFF.

The chain uses TRBV7-3 and TRBJ1-6; 10 bases map to TRBD1. CDR1 is SGHTA, CDR2 FQGTGA, per germline. The CDR3 totals 17 residues. Trimming at V came to 2 bases and at J to 7 bases, leaving 8 bases not matched to a gene. The CDR3 region has the DNA TGTGCCAGCAGCTTAGGGGCCCGGACAGGGGGGAATTCACCCCTCCACTTT. It specifies CASSLGARTGGNSPLHF. Based on the CDR3 plus reference TRBV7-3 and TRBJ1-6, the full variable domain is GAGVSQTPSNKVTEKGKYVELRCDPISGHTALYWYRQSLGQGPEFLIYFQGTGAADDSGLPNDRFFAVRPEGSVSTLKIQRTERGDSAVYLCASSLGARTGGNSPLHFGNGTRLTVT.

This clonotype showed up just a few times. The rearrangement links TRBV11-2 to TRBJ2-5; possible D gene TRBD2, 5 bases. The V end was cut by 5 bases, the J end by 7 bases, with 17 bases between. The CDR3 is 14 amino acids. Per the germline V gene, CDR1 is SGHAT and CDR2 is FQNNGV. The CDR3 protein is CASSRRELGRTQYF. For the CDR3, the DNA is TGTGCCAGCAGCCGACGGGAACTTGGGCGGACCCAGTACTTC. The complete variable domain, with remaining parts taken from reference TRBV11-2 and TRBJ2-5, reads EAGVAQSPRYKIIEKRQSVAFWCNPISGHATLYWYQQILGQGPKLLIQFQNNGVVDDSQLPKDRFSAERLKGVDSTLKIQPAKLEDSAVYLCASSRRELGRTQYFGPGTRLLVL.

The rearrangement joins TRBV7-2 to TRBJ2-1; no reliable D call. Trimming removed 5 bases at V and 9 bases at J, with 14 bases between. The germline V gene has CDR1 SGHTA and CDR2 FQGNSA. CDR3 length: 13 amino acids. Here the CDR3 DNA reads TGTGCCAGCAGCCCGATTGCTTGGCTTGAGCAGTTCTTC. This sequence encodes CASSPIAWLEQFF.

A few counts support this clonotype. A much more abundant neighbour one base away suggests this may be a read error. This chain links TRBV7-8 with TRBJ2-6; D is ambiguous. V shed 3 bases and J shed 5 bases, with 14 bases lying between them. This CDR3 region has 16 residues. The germline CDR1 and CDR2 sequences are SGHVS and FQNEAQ. CDR3 bases: TGTGCCAGCAGCTTGGGCAGGAATGCTTGGGCCAACGTCCTGACTTTC. Protein: CASSLGRNAWANVLTF.

The gene calls are TRBV10-3 and TRBJ2-1; TRBD1 agrees at 7 bases. The CDR3 has 12 residues. Germline V gene sequence: CDR1 ENHRY, CDR2 SYGVKD. J gave up 14 bases and V 6 bases, and 10 bases lay outside the gene matches. The CDR3 is CAIRTGQHNEFF. The CDR3 DNA follows: TGTGCCATCAGGACGGGACAGCACAATGAGTTCTTC.

The gene calls are TRBV2 and TRBJ1-1, with TRBD1 matching 9 bases. The CDR3 totals 14 residues. Germline CDR1 reads SNHLY; CDR2 reads FYNNEI. J lost 4 bases, V lost 7 bases, and 7 bases had no gene match. The CDR3, as DNA: TGTGCCAGCACCCGGAGGGACAGGGCCACTGAAGCTTTCTTT. Encoded protein: CASTRRDRATEAFF.

This clonotype appeared a few times. V gene TRBV9 combines with J gene TRBJ2-3; D may be TRBD1 (6 bases). Deletions cut 3 bases from V and 10 bases from J, with 21 bases between. CDR1 is SGDLS, CDR2 YYNGEE, per germline. The CDR3 runs 15 residues. The CDR3 sequence: CASSASFLPGDPQYF. In nucleotides, the CDR3 is TGTGCCAGCAGCGCATCGTTCCTTCCAGGGGATCCGCAGTATTTT.

This clonotype was picked up a small number of times. V is TRBV5-5 and J is TRBJ2-7; 7 positions agree with TRBD1. V was clipped by 4 bases and J by 2 bases; unmatched bases: 3. The CDR3 is 13 residues long. Per the germline V gene, CDR1 is SGHKS and CDR2 is YYEKEE (reference sequence). The CDR3 bases are TGTGCCAGCAGCGCCGGGACAGCCTACGAGCAGTACTTC. Its translation is CASSAGTAYEQYF.

This clonotype appeared a single time. The chain has TRBV7-2 and TRBJ1-5, with a weak D call TRBD1 (6 bases). V shed 4 bases and J shed 6 bases, with 13 bases lying between them. Germline V gives CDR1 SGHTA, CDR2 FQGNSA. The CDR3 contains 14 residues. Written as DNA, the CDR3 is TGTGCCAGCAGCTACAGGGAGGGAGGTCAGCCCCAGCATTTT. This gives the protein CASSYREGGQPQHF.

V and J are TRBV20-1 and TRBJ2-3; D ambiguous. The germline CDR1 and CDR2 sequences are DFQATT and SNEGSKA (reference sequence). This CDR3 is 15 amino acids long. Trimming cost V 2 bases and J 0 bases, with 12 bases left between them. The CDR3 loop is CSARMASLSTDTQYF. In DNA form, the CDR3 reads TGCAGTGCTAGAATGGCAAGCCTTAGCACAGATACGCAGTATTTT.

The chain uses TRBV7-9 and TRBJ2-7; D unresolved. CDR3 size: 14 residues. CDR1 SEHNR and CDR2 FQNEAQ come from the germline V gene (reference sequence). V was shortened by 5 bases and J by 7 bases, with 18 bases between the two germline ends. For the CDR3, the DNA is TGTGCCAGCAGCGGTTCCGCGCCCTACAATGAGCAGTACTTC. It codes for CASSGSAPYNEQYF.

This clonotype came up a few times. CDR3 region: CASSQDKWLAGDLGEQFF. The CDR3 DNA reads TGTGCCAGCAGCCAAGATAAGTGGCTAGCGGGAGATTTGGGTGAGCAGTTCTTC. The V call is TRBV14, the J call TRBJ2-1; TRBD2 agrees at 10 bases. V trimming: 0 bases; J trimming: 9 bases; junction bases outside the gene matches: 14. The CDR3 is made up of 18 amino acids. Germline V CDR1 and CDR2: SGHDN, FVKESK.

This clonotype was detected once. The chain combines TRBV9 with TRBJ2-3; 9 nucleotides line up with TRBD1. Per the germline V gene, CDR1 is SGDLS and CDR2 is YYNGEE. This CDR3 comprises 16 residues. The ends lost 4 bases at V and 2 bases at J; junction bases unmatched: 8. The CDR3: CASSLRTGDFTDTQYF. The CDR3 bases are TGTGCCAGCAGCCTAAGGACAGGGGATTTCACAGATACGCAGTATTTT.

The rearrangement joins TRBV6-2 or TRBV6-3 to TRBJ2-2; 9 positions agree with TRBD1. With 6 bases clipped from V and 2 bases from J, the junction kept 4 bases outside the gene matches. Per germline, CDR1 MNHEY and CDR2 SVGEGT. CDR3 length: 15 amino acids. CDR3 sequence reads: CASRPDRGNTGELFF. The CDR3 region has the DNA TGTGCCAGCAGACCGGACAGGGGAAACACCGGGGAGCTGTTTTTT.

This clonotype showed up just once. V and J are TRBV4-2 and TRBJ2-1; 8 positions agree with TRBD2. The germline gives CDR1 LGHNA, CDR2 YNFKEQ. The V segment lost 11 bases and the J segment 1 base; nucleotides outside the gene matches: 10. CDR3 size: 15 residues. The CDR3 DNA follows: TGTGCCGGCGGACGGGAGGGCCAGTCCTACAATGAGCAGTTCTTC. Translated, it gives CAGGREGQSYNEQFF.

As regards this clonotype: Its ends do not fully match the called genes, so a read error is possible. V usage is TRBV29-1 and J usage is TRBJ2-1, with D maybe TRBD2 (5 bases). The CDR3 length is 11 residues. Germline V gives CDR1 SQVTM, CDR2 ANQGSEA. Here the CDR3 reads CSGEDPRGQFF. The CDR3 nucleotides read TGCAGCGGTGAAGATCCCCGGGGGCAGTTCTTC.

The chain is built from TRBV4-2 and TRBJ2-1; D gene unclear. V was pared by 2 bases and J by 10 bases, with 9 bases between. Germline V gives CDR1 LGHNA, CDR2 YNFKEQ. There are 12 residues in the CDR3. Here the CDR3 reads CASSQSRMEQFF. The CDR3 DNA follows: TGTGCCAGCAGCCAATCGCGCATGGAGCAGTTCTTC.

The chain links TRBV28 to TRBJ2-7, with no clear D. V was clipped by 2 bases and J by 4 bases, with 12 bases between them. Germline CDR1 is MDHEN and CDR2 is SYDVKM. The CDR3 contains 14 residues. CDR3 in amino acids: CASSLPRPVYEQYF. For the CDR3, the DNA is TGTGCCAGCAGTTTACCCAGGCCAGTTTACGAGCAGTACTTC.

A few counts support this clonotype. The chain carries TRBV12-3 or TRBV12-4 and TRBJ1-2, with D perhaps TRBD1 (5 bases). Trimming shortened V by 5 bases and J by 4 bases, and 14 bases separated the two germline ends. The length of the CDR3 is 14 residues. In DNA form, the CDR3 reads TGTGCCAGCAGTATCACAGGCACTCCCTATGGCTACACCTTC. This codes for CASSITGTPYGYTF.